This is a list of T cell receptor beta chains from one sample in a study of beta chain features in type 1 diabetes. Profiling relied on immunoSEQ multiplex PCR, and the TCRdb table lists in-frame clones only, not all of them. The repertoire holds 250,000 to 400,000 clones, with around 13% as singletons. Sequencing was done on a sample of central memory CD4+ T cells from blood. The receptors were sampled from a man aged 25 to 40 in good health. CDR3s leave out the opening cysteine and the closing phenylalanine or tryptophan.

v_gene: TRBV9
j_gene: TRBJ2-3
CDR3aa: ASSVEPTDTQY

v_gene: TRBV19
j_gene: TRBJ1-2
CDR3aa: ASSTGSGSGDYGYT

v_gene: TRBV7-9
j_gene: TRBJ1-2
CDR3aa: ASSLQGPYGYT

v_gene: TRBV6-5
j_gene: TRBJ2-2
CDR3aa: ASSTRTDTGELF

v_gene: TRBV15
j_gene: TRBJ1-5
CDR3aa: ATTTGGGRQPQH

v_gene: TRBV5-4
j_gene: TRBJ2-5
CDR3aa: ASSAGRAPH

v_gene: TRBV15
j_gene: TRBJ1-2
CDR3aa: ATSRDLTSYT

v_gene: TRBV6-5
j_gene: TRBJ1-1
CDR3aa: ASSYSGNEAF

v_gene: TRBV19
j_gene: TRBJ2-6
CDR3aa: ASTSGTLSGANVLT

v_gene: TRBV7-2
j_gene: TRBJ2-3
CDR3aa: ASSLARLSTDTQY

v_gene: TRBV7-2
j_gene: TRBJ2-7
CDR3aa: ASSLPPPAYEQY

v_gene: TRBV27
j_gene: TRBJ1-6
CDR3aa: ASKTGTPTAPLH

v_gene: TRBV28
j_gene: TRBJ1-2
CDR3aa: ASSFQGKGYT

v_gene: TRBV2
j_gene: TRBJ2-2
CDR3aa: ASSLNTGELF

v_gene: TRBV30
j_gene: TRBJ2-3
CDR3aa: AWTRREADTQY

v_gene: TRBV15
j_gene: TRBJ1-5
CDR3aa: ATSRANPGAASNQPQH

v_gene: TRBV11-3
j_gene: TRBJ2-1
CDR3aa: ASGRRAEQF

v_gene: TRBV2
j_gene: TRBJ2-5
CDR3aa: ASSPPSGRGETQY

v_gene: TRBV19
j_gene: TRBJ1-6
CDR3aa: ASTNPPRGLSPLH

v_gene: TRBV18
j_gene: TRBJ1-2
CDR3aa: ASSLQSTGTGTYGYT

v_gene: TRBV6-5
j_gene: TRBJ2-5
CDR3aa: ASGALGETQY

v_gene: TRBV27
j_gene: TRBJ1-4
CDR3aa: ASSSLGQGVEKLF

v_gene: TRBV2
j_gene: TRBJ1-6
CDR3aa: ASSAQGAVSPLH

v_gene: TRBV6-5
j_gene: TRBJ2-2
CDR3aa: ASSSWTVTGELF

v_gene: TRBV7-6
j_gene: TRBJ1-1
CDR3aa: ASSLARTAEAF

v_gene: TRBV19
j_gene: TRBJ1-5
CDR3aa: ASSIWTQPQH

v_gene: TRBV6-1
j_gene: TRBJ2-3
CDR3aa: ASRDLRSHTDTQY

v_gene: TRBV5-1
j_gene: TRBJ2-3
CDR3aa: ASRMTGWSDTQY

v_gene: TRBV11-2
j_gene: TRBJ1-5
CDR3aa: ASSPDSNQPQH

v_gene: TRBV4-2
j_gene: TRBJ2-3
CDR3aa: ASSQDNGATRGSTDTQY

v_gene: TRBV7-2
j_gene: TRBJ2-3
CDR3aa: ASSLGLYTDTQY